The rows below give T cell receptor beta chains drawn from one sample of a study of CD8 T cells in Susac syndrome. From the immunoSEQ multiplex PCR reads, TCRdb called clonotypes with MiXCR, one entry per CDR3 protein. This table has around 200,000 distinct CDR3 sequences, just under 95% appearing once. The sequenced sample consisted of CD4+ T cells from PBMCs. All receptors derive from a human donor with multiple sclerosis. Each CDR3 is given with its conserved first and last residue. The D gene is left open where the match is weak. Clone size is shown for a subset of rows, as once, few, many or a class of expanded clone.

TRBV6-5	-	-	TRBJ1-5	CASSYSFGTNQPQHF	TGTGCCAGCAGTTACTCTTTCGGCACCAATCAGCCCCAGCATTTT
TRBV5-4	-	TRBD1	TRBJ2-1	CASSWGTGQGAGYEQFF	TGTGCCAGCAGCTGGGGCACCGGACAGGGGGCGGGATATGAGCAGTTCTTC
TRBV9	-	-	TRBJ2-1	CASSERGDRAEQFF	TGTGCCAGCAGTGAGAGGGGGGATCGGGCTGAGCAGTTCTTC
TRBV4-1	-	-	TRBJ1-1	CASSTGHQNTEAFF	TGCGCCAGCAGCACGGGACACCAAAACACTGAAGCTTTCTTT
TRBV2	-	-	TRBJ1-3	CASSAVRSGNTIYF	TGTGCCAGCAGTGCCGTCCGCTCTGGAAACACCATATATTTT
TRBV28	-	TRBD1	TRBJ1-4	CASSRDRATGEKLFF	TGTGCCAGCAGCCGCGACAGGGCCACTGGTGAAAAACTGTTTTTT
TRBV5-1	-	-	TRBJ1-2	CASSLRGPQDYGYTF	TGCGCCAGCAGCTTAAGAGGGCCCCAGGACTATGGCTACACCTTC
TRBV3-1	-	-	TRBJ1-1	CASSHSSQAFF	TGTGCCAGCAGCCACTCCTCACAAGCTTTCTTT
TRBV30	-	TRBD2	TRBJ2-2	CAWKGRTSGAQNTGELFF	TGTGCCTGGAAGGGGCGGACTAGCGGGGCGCAGAACACCGGGGAGCTGTTTTTT
TRBV9	-	-	TRBJ1-1	CASSVIDRNTEAFF	TGTGCCAGCAGCGTTATCGACAGGAACACTGAAGCTTTCTTT
TRBV2	-	-	TRBJ1-2	CASNRVLSGYTF	TGTGCCAGCAATAGGGTCTTGAGCGGCTACACCTTC
TRBV5-1	-	-	TRBJ2-7	CASSFGGISYEQYF	TGCGCCAGCAGCTTCGGGGGAATAAGCTACGAGCAGTACTTC
TRBV29-1	-	-	TRBJ1-2	CSADPGGRVGYTF	TGCAGCGCCGACCCCGGGGGGCGCGTTGGCTACACCTTC
TRBV7-2	-	-	TRBJ1-2	CASSLAEGRSYGYTF	TGTGCCAGCAGCCTAGCGGAGGGACGGAGTTATGGCTACACCTTC
TRBV6-5	-	-	TRBJ2-6	CASSYTTGLLSGANVLTF	TGTGCCAGCAGTTACACGACAGGTCTTCTCTCTGGGGCCAACGTCCTGACTTTC
TRBV5-6	-	-	TRBJ2-1	CASRYIGNEQFF	TGTGCCAGCAGGTACATAGGAAATGAGCAGTTCTTC
TRBV9	-	-	TRBJ2-2	CASSVGFGQPVGELFF	TGTGCCAGCAGCGTAGGGTTTGGACAGCCGGTCGGGGAGCTGTTTTTT
TRBV3-1	-	-	TRBJ2-3	CASSQAGGTDTQYF	TGTGCCAGCAGCCAGGCAGGGGGCACAGATACGCAGTATTTT
TRBV7-9	-	-	TRBJ2-5	CASSDGGARETQYF	TGTGCCAGCAGCGACGGAGGAGCTAGGGAGACCCAGTACTTC
TRBV18	-	-	TRBJ2-2	CASSPLLSTGELFF	TGTGCCAGCTCACCACTTCTCAGCACCGGGGAGCTGTTTTTT
TRBV7-9	-	-	TRBJ2-3	CASSLLPGDTQYF	TGTGCCAGCAGCTTACTACCCGGAGATACGCAGTATTTT
TRBV10-3	-	-	TRBJ2-6	CAISQGYSGANVLTF	TGTGCCATCAGTCAGGGGTACTCTGGGGCCAACGTCCTGACTTTC
TRBV10-2	-	-	TRBJ2-3	CASKPAGADTQYF	TGCGCCAGCAAACCAGCGGGCGCAGATACGCAGTATTTT
TRBV4-2	-	-	TRBJ2-1	CASSQDWRSGINEQFF	TGTGCCAGCAGCCAAGATTGGAGGTCAGGGATAAATGAGCAGTTCTTC
TRBV3-1	-	TRBD2	TRBJ2-5	CASSQKGTSGPLRETQYF	TGTGCCAGCAGCCAGAAGGGGACTAGCGGTCCCTTAAGGGAGACCCAGTACTTC
TRBV25-1	-	-	TRBJ1-2	CASSALWGTGGYTF	TGTGCCAGCAGTGCTCTGTGGGGGACGGGGGGCTACACCTTC
TRBV14	-	-	TRBJ1-5	CASSQEQGTPQHF	TGTGCCAGCAGCCAAGAGCAGGGAACGCCCCAGCATTTT
TRBV3-1	-	TRBD2	TRBJ2-3	CASSQAAGGADTQYF	TGTGCCAGCAGCCAAGCAGCGGGGGGCGCAGATACGCAGTATTTT
TRBV20-1	-	-	TRBJ2-1	CSANQYNEQFF	TGCAGTGCTAATCAGTACAATGAGCAGTTCTTC
TRBV29-1	-	TRBD1	TRBJ1-1	CSVSTGGLTEAFF	TGCAGCGTGTCGACAGGGGGTTTGACTGAAGCTTTCTTT
TRBV5-4	-	TRBD1	TRBJ1-2	CASSETGPYGYTF	TGTGCCAGCAGCGAGACAGGGCCCTATGGCTACACCTTC
TRBV20-1	-	TRBD2	TRBJ2-5	CSARDRPSGETQYF	TGCAGTGCTAGAGATCGGCCTAGCGGGGAGACCCAGTACTTC
TRBV23-1	once	-	TRBJ1-5	CASSRLRQVGNQPQHF	TGCGCCAGCAGTCGGTTACGACAGGTCGGTAATCAGCCCCAGCATTTT
TRBV7-9	-	-	TRBJ2-7	CASSFGQGGSEQYF	TGTGCCAGCAGCTTTGGGCAGGGAGGCAGCGAGCAGTACTTC
TRBV7-2	-	-	TRBJ2-7	CASVRAAPSYEQYF	TGTGCCAGCGTACGGGCAGCCCCATCCTACGAGCAGTACTTC
TRBV3-1	once	-	TRBJ1-1	CASSQLGNTEAFF	TGTGCCAGCAGCCAATTGGGGAACACTGAAGCTTTCTTT
TRBV30	-	-	TRBJ2-1	CAWISNSEQFF	TGTGCCTGGATATCTAACAGTGAGCAGTTCTTC
TRBV7-9	once	TRBD1	TRBJ2-2	CASRPRGREAGELFF	TGTGCCAGCAGGCCCAGGGGGCGCGAGGCCGGGGAGCTGTTTTTT
TRBV7-2	-	-	TRBJ2-3	CASSRMGIGTQYF	TGTGCCAGCAGCCGAATGGGAATAGGTACGCAGTATTTT
TRBV24-1	-	-	TRBJ2-3	CATSRDLGDTQYF	TGTGCCACCAGTCGGGATCTTGGAGATACGCAGTATTTT
TRBV2	-	-	TRBJ2-5	CAVTSFETQYF	TGTGCCGTAACTAGCTTCGAGACCCAGTACTTC
TRBV24-1	-	-	TRBJ2-7	CAPRGYEQYF	TGTGCCCCGCGCGGTTACGAGCAGTACTTC
TRBV2	once	TRBD2	TRBJ2-1	CASGERGGGSYNEQFF	TGTGCCAGCGGGGAGCGGGGGGGCGGATCCTACAATGAGCAGTTCTTC
TRBV7-9	-	TRBD1	TRBJ1-2	CASSQDRVRVYGYTF	TGTGCCAGCAGCCAAGACAGGGTCCGTGTCTATGGCTACACCTTC
TRBV13	-	-	TRBJ2-3	CASSLRAGRSTDTQYF	TGTGCCAGCAGCTTAAGGGCGGGGCGAAGCACAGATACGCAGTATTTT
TRBV30	-	TRBD1	TRBJ1-2	CAWRLTGGTYGYTF	TGTGCCTGGAGATTGACAGGGGGAACTTATGGCTACACCTTC
TRBV7-3	-	-	TRBJ1-1	CASSLTFDRTEAFF	TGTGCCAGCAGCTTAACGTTCGACAGGACTGAAGCTTTCTTT
TRBV20-1	-	TRBD1	TRBJ2-1	CSATGQGAYNEQFF	TGCAGTGCTACCGGACAGGGGGCTTACAATGAGCAGTTCTTC
TRBV20-1	-	-	TRBJ1-5	CSATENSNQPQHF	TGCAGTGCTACGGAGAATAGCAATCAGCCCCAGCATTTT
TRBV19	-	-	TRBJ2-7	CASATGVSYEQYF	TGTGCCAGTGCGACAGGAGTCTCCTACGAGCAGTACTTC
TRBV7-3	once	TRBD2	TRBJ2-3	CASSFTSVGTDTQYF	TGTGCCAGCAGCTTCACTAGCGTGGGCACAGATACGCAGTATTTT
TRBV20-1	-	-	TRBJ2-3	CSAPRMGDTQYF	TGCAGTGCCCCCAGGATGGGGGATACGCAGTATTTT
TRBV6-2/TRBV6-3	-	TRBD2	TRBJ2-1	CATTSGAYYNEQFF	TGTGCCACTACAAGCGGGGCCTATTACAATGAGCAGTTCTTC
TRBV2	once	-	TRBJ2-1	CASSAAGTRGQFF	TGTGCCAGCAGTGCTGCCGGGACACGAGGGCAGTTCTTC